Listed below are T cell receptor beta chains from one sample, sequenced in a study of CD8 T cells in ankylosing spondylitis. From the 5' RACE reads, TCRdb called clonotypes with MiXCR, one entry per CDR3 protein. The table records roughly 150,000 distinct CDR3 sequences, 8.5% to 10% of them present only once. Sample: blood, either unsorted or a sorted T cell fraction (not recorded which). The receptor set was obtained from a female donor with ankylosing spondylitis or in good health (not recorded which). Both conserved end residues are part of each CDR3. Fields, in order: CDR3 length, J gene, V gene, clone size, D gene, CDR3 DNA, CDR3 protein. A D gene is named only where the DNA matches it firmly. Clone size is given for some rows only: seen once, a few or many times, or a class if the clone is expanded.

16,TRBJ2-1,TRBV7-9,-,-,TGTGCCATGGGCCCCGGGCTCGTCGGCGACTACAATGAGCAGTTCTTC,CAMGPGLVGDYNEQFF
14,TRBJ1-2,TRBV4-3,many,-,TGCGCCAGCAGCCAAGATTGGCAGGGCTATGGCTACACCTTC,CASSQDWQGYGYTF
15,TRBJ1-2,TRBV7-9,-,-,TGTGCCAGCAGCTTACTGAGGCCAGGCACGTATGGCTACACCTTC,CASSLLRPGTYGYTF
14,TRBJ1-1,TRBV6-5,few,TRBD1,TGTGCCAGCAGTACGACAGGGAGTAGCACTGAAGCTTTCTTT,CASSTTGSSTEAFF
16,TRBJ2-7,TRBV7-8,many,-,TGTGCCAGCAGCCCCAGAACGGGACTCATTGACTACGAGCAGTACTTC,CASSPRTGLIDYEQYF
14,TRBJ1-5,TRBV12-3/TRBV12-4,many,-,TGTGCCAGCAGCACAACCGGGACCGGGGGGCCCCAGCATTTT,CASSTTGTGGPQHF
16,TRBJ2-7,TRBV5-4,few,TRBD2,TGTGCCAGCAGCCCGGAGGGGCTAGCGGGGACTTACGAGCAGTACTTC,CASSPEGLAGTYEQYF
16,TRBJ2-7,TRBV6-5,-,TRBD1,TGTGCCAGCAGTTACAATCTCCGGGACAGGGTACGCGAGCAGTACTTC,CASSYNLRDRVREQYF
13,TRBJ2-1,TRBV20-1,few,TRBD2,TGCAGTGCCGAAGCGGGAGTACGCAATGAGCAGTTCTTC,CSAEAGVRNEQFF
15,TRBJ2-7,TRBV5-6,few,TRBD1,TGTGCCAGCAGCTTTTCCGGGACAGAAGCCTACGAGCAGTACTTC,CASSFSGTEAYEQYF
14,TRBJ2-7,TRBV27,few,TRBD2,TGTGCCAGCAGTTATGGGGGGGGCTCCTACGAGCAGTACTTC,CASSYGGGSYEQYF
16,TRBJ1-2,TRBV4-1,many,-,TGCGCCAGCAGCCAAGATCGAGGGGCCCGTGTCTATGGCTACACCTTC,CASSQDRGARVYGYTF
13,TRBJ2-1,TRBV6-6,few,-,TGTGCCAGCAGCCTCCCCCCTAGCGTTGAGCAGTTCTTC,CASSLPPSVEQFF
13,TRBJ2-1,TRBV20-1,many,-,TGCAGTGCTGATCCGGTGGGATTCAATGAGCAGTTCTTC,CSADPVGFNEQFF
16,TRBJ2-7,TRBV27,many,TRBD1,TGTGCCAGCAGTTTGTCTACGGGACAGAACTTCTACGAGCAGTACTTC,CASSLSTGQNFYEQYF
11,TRBJ1-3,TRBV20-1,few,-,TGCAGTGCTAGAGGGAGCAACACCATATATTTT,CSARGSNTIYF
16,TRBJ1-1,TRBV7-9,many,-,TGTGCCAGCAGCCACCGGGACCCAAGGGTGAACACTGAAGCTTTCTTT,CASSHRDPRVNTEAFF
14,TRBJ2-2,TRBV23-1,few,-,TGCGCCAGCAGTCAAACGGCAAACACCGGGGAGCTGTTTTTT,CASSQTANTGELFF
16,TRBJ2-1,TRBV4-2,-,-,TGTGCCAGCAGCCAACTACCACCGGGACCCGACAATGAGCAGTTCTTC,CASSQLPPGPDNEQFF
14,TRBJ2-7,TRBV27,-,TRBD2,TGTGCCAGCAGGGGTCTAGCGGGACGCGACGAGCAGTACTTC,CASRGLAGRDEQYF
19,TRBJ2-7,TRBV21-1,-,-,TGTGCCAGCAGCAAGGATCCCCGGGACAGTTCTTCTGGATCCTACGAGCAGTACTTC,CASSKDPRDSSSGSYEQYF
15,TRBJ2-1,TRBV4-3,many,TRBD2,TGCGCCAGCAGCCAGGAGACAGCGGGGTACAATGAGCAGTTCTTC,CASSQETAGYNEQFF
9,TRBJ2-7,TRBV6-6,few,-,TGTGCCAGTGGGTCCGAGCAGTACTTC,CASGSEQYF
14,TRBJ2-7,TRBV20-1,-,TRBD1,TGCAGTGCCCTCCGGACAGGGACGGCCTACGAGCAGTACTTC,CSALRTGTAYEQYF
14,TRBJ2-5,TRBV27,few,TRBD2,TGTGCCAGCAGTGCTAGCGGGCCCCAAGAGACCCAGTACTTC,CASSASGPQETQYF
18,TRBJ2-7,TRBV7-8,few,TRBD1,TGTGCCAGCAGCCTCAACACTTATCGGGACAGTGCCTCCTACGAGCAGTACTTC,CASSLNTYRDSASYEQYF
16,TRBJ2-5,TRBV7-9,-,TRBD1,TGTGCCAGCAGCGCCGGGACAGGGGCAAGCACTAAGACCCAGTACTTC,CASSAGTGASTKTQYF
13,TRBJ2-1,TRBV3-1,few,-,TGTGCCAGCAGCCAAGAAATCCTGGACGAGCAGTTCTTC,CASSQEILDEQFF
12,TRBJ1-1,TRBV5-1,few,-,TGCGCCAGCAGAATGGGTGTCGGGGAAGCTTTCTTT,CASRMGVGEAFF
13,TRBJ2-5,TRBV6-4,many,-,TGTGCCAGCAGTTCTACCGATAGGGAGACCCAGTACTTC,CASSSTDRETQYF
16,TRBJ2-3,TRBV5-6,-,TRBD2,TGTGCCAGCAGCCGAGAGAGCGGGGGGGGCACAGATACGCAGTATTTT,CASSRESGGGTDTQYF
17,TRBJ2-1,TRBV24-1,-,TRBD2,TGTGCCACCAGTGAACATCCCTCTAGCGGGAGGAGGGGTGAGCAGTTCTTC,CATSEHPSSGRRGEQFF
13,TRBJ1-1,TRBV15,few,TRBD1,TGTGCCACCAGCAGCGGACAGGGTACTGAAGCTTTCTTT,CATSSGQGTEAFF
13,TRBJ2-7,TRBV30,few,-,TGTGCCTGGATGGGAGACCCGGCCTACGAGCAGTACTTC,CAWMGDPAYEQYF
14,TRBJ2-3,TRBV20-1,few,TRBD2,TGCAGTGCTACTTATAGCGGGTTGACAGATACGCAGTATTTT,CSATYSGLTDTQYF
16,TRBJ1-6,TRBV14,-,-,TGTGCCAGCAGCCTGTTACAGGGTACACTTAATTCACCCCTCCACTTT,CASSLLQGTLNSPLHF
12,TRBJ1-2,TRBV5-1,many,-,TGCGCCAGCAGCACGGATTCCTATGGCTACACCTTC,CASSTDSYGYTF
15,TRBJ2-1,TRBV28,few,-,TGTGCCAGCAGTACCCGGGGAAGCTCCTACAATGAGCAGTTCTTC,CASSTRGSSYNEQFF
10,TRBJ1-2,TRBV30,few,-,TGTGCCGAAGGGCTGGACGGCTACACCTTC,CAEGLDGYTF
13,TRBJ2-1,TRBV29-1,many,-,TGCAGCCCCCCCGGGGGCCGGTACAATGAGCAGTTCTTC,CSPPGGRYNEQFF
13,TRBJ2-7,TRBV4-3,many,-,TGCGCCAGCAGCCAAGGTCACTCCTACGAGCAGTACTTC,CASSQGHSYEQYF
16,TRBJ2-3,TRBV4-2,-,TRBD2,TGTGCCAGCAGCCAAGCGGCTAGCGGGAGCACAGATACGCAGTATTTT,CASSQAASGSTDTQYF
12,TRBJ1-1,TRBV7-2,few,-,TGTGCCAGCAGCTTCGACGGTTATGAAGCTTTCTTT,CASSFDGYEAFF
14,TRBJ2-2,TRBV19,few,-,TGTGCCAGCAAACAGGGTCGAAGGTCCGGGGAGCTGTTTTTT,CASKQGRRSGELFF
18,TRBJ2-3,TRBV5-1,-,TRBD2,TGCGCCAGCAGCCCTAAAGGCGGGACTAGCGGCTACACAGATACGCAGTATTTT,CASSPKGGTSGYTDTQYF
14,TRBJ1-1,TRBV5-6,few,-,TGTGCCAGCAGCCACAGCTCCATGAACACTGAAGCTTTCTTT,CASSHSSMNTEAFF